This entry concerns a single T cell receptor beta chain. This CDR3 comprises 12 residues. The V segment lost 8 bases and the J segment 2 bases; nucleotides outside the gene matches: 3. Germline V gene sequence: CDR1 SEHNR, CDR2 FQNEAQ (reference sequence). This sample is drawn from a study of T cell changes during pregnancy in multiple sclerosis. Produced via immunoSEQ multiplex PCR; TCRdb's table is partial and in-frame only. The table lists some 71,000 clones, roughly 93% of them singletons, with roughly 1.4% in the top ten. The sample in question was peripheral blood, obtained in the third trimester of pregnancy. J is TRBJ2-7 and V is TRBV7-9, with 7 positions matching TRBD1. This receptor was identified in a female donor with multiple sclerosis, enrolled in a pregnancy study. The CDR3 loop reads CASRDSTYEQYF. In DNA, the CDR3 is TGTGCCAGCCGGGACAGTACCTACGAGCAGTACTTC.